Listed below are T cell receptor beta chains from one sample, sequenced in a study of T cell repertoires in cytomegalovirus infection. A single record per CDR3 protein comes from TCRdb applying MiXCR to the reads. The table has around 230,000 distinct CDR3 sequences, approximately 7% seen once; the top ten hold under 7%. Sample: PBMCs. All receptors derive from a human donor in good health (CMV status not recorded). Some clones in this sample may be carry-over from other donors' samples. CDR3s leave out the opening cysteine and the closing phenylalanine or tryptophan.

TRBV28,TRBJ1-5,ASRFRGLGNQPQH
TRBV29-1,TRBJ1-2,SGELGNYGYT
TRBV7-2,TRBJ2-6,ASSLGAFPGANVLT
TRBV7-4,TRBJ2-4,ASSLTGPAGDIQY
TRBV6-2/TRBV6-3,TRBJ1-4,ASSYRTKGEKLF
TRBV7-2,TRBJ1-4,ASSLVTGGNEKLF
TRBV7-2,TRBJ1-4,ASSLGQGAEKLF
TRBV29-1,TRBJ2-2,SGGQGTGELF
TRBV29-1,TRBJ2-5,SVEASTEETQY
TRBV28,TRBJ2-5,ASSLESTPQETQY
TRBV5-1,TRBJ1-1,ASSLGPPGQGMNTEAF
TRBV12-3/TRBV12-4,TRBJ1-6,ASSTDRVRSPLH
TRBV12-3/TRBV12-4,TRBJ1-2,ASSFGFDGYT
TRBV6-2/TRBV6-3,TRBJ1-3,ASSYSSGDGASGNTIY
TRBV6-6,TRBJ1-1,ASSFGDVRDTEAF
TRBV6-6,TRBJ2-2,ASSYSSGGPGELF
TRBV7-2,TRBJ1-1,ASSLDGGGEAF
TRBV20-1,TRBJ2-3,SARLAGEDTQY
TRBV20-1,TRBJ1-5,SARGDRYQPQH
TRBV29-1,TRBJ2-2,SVASEKGDAGELF
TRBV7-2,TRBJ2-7,ASSPVGTGLREQY
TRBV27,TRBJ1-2,ASGQGSPLGYVGYT
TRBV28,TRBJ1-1,ASIRGQGYTEAF
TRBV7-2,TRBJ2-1,ASSLAGGESSYNEQF
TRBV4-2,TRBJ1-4,ASSQETTGSNEKLF
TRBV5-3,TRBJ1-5,ARSFSGTGSNQPQH
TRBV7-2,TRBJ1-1,ASSLGAFQGYATEAF
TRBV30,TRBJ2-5,AWSTQGETQY
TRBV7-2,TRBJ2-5,ASSSSAGGAETQY
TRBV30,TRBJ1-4,AWSKRGGAATNEKLF
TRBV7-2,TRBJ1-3,ASSLAAAATSGNTIY
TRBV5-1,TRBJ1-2,ASSEAPHGYT
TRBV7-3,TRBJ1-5,ASGGGGSNQPQH
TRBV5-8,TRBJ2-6,ASSSGQPGANVLT
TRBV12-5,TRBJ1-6,ASGGISEGSSPLH
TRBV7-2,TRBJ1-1,ASSLVYTEAF
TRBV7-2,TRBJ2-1,ASSISGGFNEQF
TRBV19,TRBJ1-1,ASRARDANTEAF
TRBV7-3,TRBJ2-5,ASRKTSYPHKPGLAVETQY
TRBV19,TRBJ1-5,ASSGPRGRSNQPQH
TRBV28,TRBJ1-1,ASTIAGWNTEAF
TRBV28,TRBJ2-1,ASQLSGGREQF
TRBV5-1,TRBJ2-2,ASSAGLAGTGELF
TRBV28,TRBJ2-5,ASSPMTPSGETQY
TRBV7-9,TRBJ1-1,ASSFDQGRTEAF
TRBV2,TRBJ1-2,ANRGPGQGLYYGYT
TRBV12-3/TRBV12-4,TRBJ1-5,ASSLDRIRAQH
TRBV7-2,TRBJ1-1,ASRTTSEAF
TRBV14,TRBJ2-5,ASSQPRQETQY
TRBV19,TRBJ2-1,ASSIVAGGDNEQF